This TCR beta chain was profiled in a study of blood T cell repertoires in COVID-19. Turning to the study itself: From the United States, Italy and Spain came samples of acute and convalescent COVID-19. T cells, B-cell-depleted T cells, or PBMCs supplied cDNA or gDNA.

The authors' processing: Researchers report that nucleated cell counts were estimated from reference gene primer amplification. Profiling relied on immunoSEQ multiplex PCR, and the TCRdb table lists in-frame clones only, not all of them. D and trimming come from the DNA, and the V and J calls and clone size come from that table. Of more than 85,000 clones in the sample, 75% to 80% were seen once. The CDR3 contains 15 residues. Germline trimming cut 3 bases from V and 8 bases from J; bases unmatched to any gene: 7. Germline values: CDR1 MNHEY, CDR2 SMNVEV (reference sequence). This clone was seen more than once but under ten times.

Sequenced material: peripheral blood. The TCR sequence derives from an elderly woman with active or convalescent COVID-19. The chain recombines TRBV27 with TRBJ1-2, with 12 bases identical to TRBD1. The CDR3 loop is CASSFMGTGGGGYTF. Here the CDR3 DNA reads TGTGCCAGCAGTTTCATGGGGACAGGGGGCGGGGGCTACACCTTC.